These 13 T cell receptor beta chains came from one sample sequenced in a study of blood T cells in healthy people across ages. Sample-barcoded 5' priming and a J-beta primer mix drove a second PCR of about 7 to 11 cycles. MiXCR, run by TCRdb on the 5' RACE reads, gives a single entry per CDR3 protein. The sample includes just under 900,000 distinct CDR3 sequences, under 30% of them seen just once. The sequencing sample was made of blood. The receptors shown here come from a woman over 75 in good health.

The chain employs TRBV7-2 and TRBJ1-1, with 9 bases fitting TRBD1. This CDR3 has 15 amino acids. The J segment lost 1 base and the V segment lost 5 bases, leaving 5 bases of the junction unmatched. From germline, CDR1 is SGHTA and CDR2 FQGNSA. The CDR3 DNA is TGTGCCAGCAGCCTCCAACAGGGGGCGAACACTGAAGCTTTCTTT. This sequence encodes CASSLQQGANTEAFF.

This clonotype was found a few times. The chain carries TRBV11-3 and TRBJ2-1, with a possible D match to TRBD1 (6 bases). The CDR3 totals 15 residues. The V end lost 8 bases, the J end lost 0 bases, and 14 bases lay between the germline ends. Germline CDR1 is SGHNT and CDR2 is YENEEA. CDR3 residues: CASGNREYSYNEQFF. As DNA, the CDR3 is TGTGCCAGCGGCAACAGGGAGTACTCCTACAATGAGCAGTTCTTC. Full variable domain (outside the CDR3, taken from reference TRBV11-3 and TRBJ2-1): EAGVVQSPRYKIIEKKQPVAFWCNPISGHNTLYWYLQNLGQGPELLIRYENEEAVDDSQLPKDRFSAERLKGVDSTLKIQPAELGDSAVYLCASGNREYSYNEQFFGPGTRLTVL.

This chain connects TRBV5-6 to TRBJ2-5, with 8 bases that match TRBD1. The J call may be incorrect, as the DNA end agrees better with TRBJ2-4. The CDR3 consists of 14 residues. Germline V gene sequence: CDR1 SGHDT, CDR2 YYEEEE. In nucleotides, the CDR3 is TGTGCCAGCATGACGAGGACAGGGTCTGGCATTCAGTACTTC. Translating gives CASMTRTGSGIQYF.

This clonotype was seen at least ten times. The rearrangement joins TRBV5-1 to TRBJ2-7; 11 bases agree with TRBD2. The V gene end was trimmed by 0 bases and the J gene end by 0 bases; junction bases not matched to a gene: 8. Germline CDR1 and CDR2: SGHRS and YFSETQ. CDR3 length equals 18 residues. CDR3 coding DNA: TGCGCCAGCAGCTTGGATGTTAGCGGGGGGGCCAGCTCCTACGAGCAGTACTTC. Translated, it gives CASSLDVSGGASSYEQYF.

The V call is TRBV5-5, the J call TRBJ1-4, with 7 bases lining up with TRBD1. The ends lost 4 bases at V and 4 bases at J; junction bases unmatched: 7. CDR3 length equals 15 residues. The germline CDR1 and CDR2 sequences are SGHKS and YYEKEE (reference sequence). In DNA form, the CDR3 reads TGTGCCAGCAGCCGAATGACAGGGATTAATGAAAAACTGTTTTTT. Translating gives CASSRMTGINEKLFF.

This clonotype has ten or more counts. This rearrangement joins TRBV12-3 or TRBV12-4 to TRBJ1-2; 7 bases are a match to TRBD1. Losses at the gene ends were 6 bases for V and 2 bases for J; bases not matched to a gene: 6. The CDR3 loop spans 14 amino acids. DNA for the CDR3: TGTGCCAGCAGCAGACTAGGGGGCAACTATGGCTACACCTTC. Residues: CASSRLGGNYGYTF.

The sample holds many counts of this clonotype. The CDR3 DNA sequence: TGCAGTGTGCAGACAGGCGGGGCAGGGGCCAAAAACATTCAGTACTTC. This codes for CSVQTGGAGAKNIQYF. V and J are TRBV20-1 and TRBJ2-4; perhaps D is TRBD1 or TRBD2 (6 bases each). CDR1 DFQATT and CDR2 SNEGSKA come from the germline V gene (reference sequence). With 7 bases removed from V and 1 base from J, the gap between germline ends came to 20 bases. There are 16 residues in the CDR3.

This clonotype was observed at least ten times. The CDR3 DNA reads TGTGCCAGCAGGGCAGGCAGCCAAGAGACCCAGTACTTC. This translates into CASRAGSQETQYF. The chain couples TRBV6-6 to TRBJ2-5, with D uncertain. V was trimmed by 6 bases and J by 1 base, leaving 9 bases between them. CDR1 is MNHNY, CDR2 SVGAGI, per germline (reference sequence). This CDR3 region has 13 residues.

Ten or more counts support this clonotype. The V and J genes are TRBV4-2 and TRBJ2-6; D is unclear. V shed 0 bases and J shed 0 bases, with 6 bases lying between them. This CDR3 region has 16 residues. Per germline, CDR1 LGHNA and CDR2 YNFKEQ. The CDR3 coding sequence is TGTGCCAGCAGCCAAGATCGGAGCTCTGGGGCCAACGTCCTGACTTTC. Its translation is CASSQDRSSGANVLTF.

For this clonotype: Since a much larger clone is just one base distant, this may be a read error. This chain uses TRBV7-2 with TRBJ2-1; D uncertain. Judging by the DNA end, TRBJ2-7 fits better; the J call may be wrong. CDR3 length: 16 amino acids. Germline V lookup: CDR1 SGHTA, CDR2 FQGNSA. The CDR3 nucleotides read TGTGCCAGCAGCCCGTTTGGTTCCAGCTCCTACAATGAGCAGTACTTC. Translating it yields CASSPFGSSSYNEQYF.

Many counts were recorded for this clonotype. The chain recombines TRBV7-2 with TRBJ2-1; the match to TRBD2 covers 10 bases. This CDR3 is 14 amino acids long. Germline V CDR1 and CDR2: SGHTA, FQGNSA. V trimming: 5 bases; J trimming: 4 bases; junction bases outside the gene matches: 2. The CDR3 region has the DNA TGTGCCAGCAGCGATAGCGGGGGGTACAATGAGCAGTTCTTC. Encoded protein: CASSDSGGYNEQFF.

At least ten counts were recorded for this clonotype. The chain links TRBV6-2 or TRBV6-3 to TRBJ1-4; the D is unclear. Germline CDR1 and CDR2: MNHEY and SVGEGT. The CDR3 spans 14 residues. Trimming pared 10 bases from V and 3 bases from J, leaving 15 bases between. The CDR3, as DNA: TGTGCCACCCGTCCGTACGGATCTAATGAAAAACTGTTTTTT. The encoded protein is CATRPYGSNEKLFF.

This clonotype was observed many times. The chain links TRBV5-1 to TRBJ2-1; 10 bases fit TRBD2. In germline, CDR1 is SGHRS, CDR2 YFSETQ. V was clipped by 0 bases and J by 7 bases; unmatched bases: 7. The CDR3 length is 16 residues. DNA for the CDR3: TGCGCCAGCAGCTTGGGAGCGGGGGGGCCGGGAAATGAGCAGTTCTTC. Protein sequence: CASSLGAGGPGNEQFF.